This T cell receptor (beta chain) was documented in a study of cytomegalovirus exposure and HLA in healthy donors. 13 Jbeta primers and 60 Vbeta primers were used for the PCR. Some clones are missing from TCRdb's copy, which holds only in-frame ones; the method was immunoSEQ multiplex PCR. Counted here are approximately 160,000 clones, 68% occurring once; the ten biggest clones make up 1.3% to 1.5%. The germline gives CDR1 KGHSH, CDR2 LQKENI. The V segment lost 3 bases and the J segment 8 bases; nucleotides outside the gene matches: 9. This CDR3 region has 16 residues. The chain joins TRBV18 to TRBJ1-6, with 8 bases matching TRBD1. The sequencing input was PBMCs. This sequence originates from a man between 50 and 59 years old in good health and CMV-seronegative. The CDR3 sequence is CASSPWTGISDSPLHF. The DNA of the CDR3 is TGTGCCAGCTCACCTTGGACAGGGATCTCCGATTCACCCCTCCACTTT.